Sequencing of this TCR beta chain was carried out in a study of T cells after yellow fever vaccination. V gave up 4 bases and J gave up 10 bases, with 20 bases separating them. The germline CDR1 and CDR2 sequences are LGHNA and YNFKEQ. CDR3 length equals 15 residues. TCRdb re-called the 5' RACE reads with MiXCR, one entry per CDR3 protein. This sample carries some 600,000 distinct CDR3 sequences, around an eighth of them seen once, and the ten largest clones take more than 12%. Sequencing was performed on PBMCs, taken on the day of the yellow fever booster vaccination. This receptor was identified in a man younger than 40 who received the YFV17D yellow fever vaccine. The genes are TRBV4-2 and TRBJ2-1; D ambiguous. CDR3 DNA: TGTGCCAGCAGCCTAAGATCCAAGGGTACTGAGGAGCAGTTCTTC. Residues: CASSLRSKGTEEQFF.